This entry is about one T cell receptor (beta chain). Antigen specificity is unknown. J lost 2 bases, V lost 6 bases, and 6 bases had no gene match. CDR1 and CDR2 from the germline V gene are MNHNS and SASEGT. The CDR3 length is 14 residues. The data derive from a study of T-cell reconstitution after alpha-beta-depleted transplantation in children. Broader study findings: Newly produced T cells mostly accounted for T-cell counts and diversity one year post-transplant. The origin of alpha-beta T cells about two months after transplant was reportedly several hundred expanded graft clones.

Preparation of the TCRbeta library used unique molecular identifiers. One entry per CDR3 protein, called by TCRdb with MiXCR from the PCR reads. The sample has hundreds of thousands of distinct CDR3 sequences; under 20% are singletons. This sequence joins TRBV6-1 and TRBJ1-1; TRBD1 agrees at 7 bases. This TCR came from a boy under three years old who had a stem cell transplant for Wiskott-Aldrich syndrome, so the T cells may come from the graft donor. The sequencing here drew on PBMCs, mostly from graft donor cells, taken 360 days after TCRalphabeta/CD19-depleted stem cell transplant. CDR3 nucleotides: TGTGCCAGCAGGGACGGGACAGCTAACACTGAAGCTTTCTTT. Its protein is CASRDGTANTEAFF.